This record concerns one TCR beta chain sequence. What it recognizes is unknown. PCR amplification relied on 60 Vbeta primers (plus 13 Jbeta primers). Produced via immunoSEQ multiplex PCR; TCRdb's table is partial and in-frame only. The sample table includes about 40,000 clones. Germline loops: CDR1 SGHVS, CDR2 FNYEAQ. The CDR3 is 18 amino acids. V shed 4 bases and J shed 0 bases, with 18 bases lying between them. The data belong to a study of cytomegalovirus exposure and HLA in healthy donors. Looking at the study overall: A data release that came early held roughly 85 million unique TCRs from HLA-typed donors. The study placed around 80% of its approximately 400 genotyped donors in the Caucasian-associated ancestry cluster.

General study findings and limits: Analyzed later, most CMV-associated TCR beta chains appeared HLA-restricted. Most subjects' HLA-A and HLA-B alleles were reportedly predicted from TCR beta sequences.

Sequencing was done on a sample of PBMCs. The clonotype was recovered from a male donor in good health and CMV-seronegative. This chain links TRBV7-6 with TRBJ1-4; D possibly corresponds to TRBD1 (6 bases). The CDR3 reads CASSWKPGHRTTNEKLFF. The CDR3 DNA is TGTGCCAGCAGCTGGAAACCGGGACACCGGACAACTAATGAAAAACTGTTTTTT.